The rows below give T cell receptor beta chains drawn from one sample of a study of blood T cells in healthy people across ages. TCRdb reprocessed the 5' RACE reads via MiXCR and lists one record per CDR3 protein. The sample carries roughly 1,500,000 distinct CDR3 sequences, roughly 30% recorded once. Material for sequencing was blood. The receptors stem from a woman in her 30s in good health. CDR3s include the opening cysteine and the closing phenylalanine or tryptophan. A D gene is named only where the DNA matches it firmly. A clone size is listed for some rows: how often the clone was seen (once, few, many), or a class if it is expanded.

d_gene	j_gene	abundance	v_gene	CDR3aa	CDR3nt
-	TRBJ2-3	-	TRBV27	CASSSHTGTQYF	TGTGCCAGCAGTTCACATACGGGTACGCAGTATTTT
-	TRBJ1-1	few	TRBV20-1	CSGTKDAEAFF	TGCAGCGGGACCAAGGACGCTGAAGCTTTCTTT
-	TRBJ2-5	few	TRBV20-1	CSARDAGPSGETQYF	TGCAGTGCTAGAGATGCGGGCCCCTCCGGAGAGACCCAGTACTTC
TRBD2	TRBJ2-1	few	TRBV4-1	CASSLGGAGGSDEQFF	TGCGCCAGCAGCCTAGGGGGAGCGGGAGGTAGCGATGAGCAGTTCTTC
-	TRBJ2-7	few	TRBV4-1	CASSGHSTYEQYF	TGCGCCAGCAGCGGCCACTCTACCTACGAGCAGTACTTC
TRBD2	TRBJ2-7	-	TRBV25-1	CASSETSGGIDVEQYF	TGTGCCAGCAGTGAGACTAGCGGGGGAATCGATGTCGAGCAGTACTTC
-	TRBJ1-1	many	TRBV10-3	CAISASVAEAFF	TGTGCCATCAGCGCTTCTGTCGCTGAAGCTTTCTTT
-	TRBJ2-3	-	TRBV20-1	CSASISGPTDTQYF	TGCAGTGCTAGTATCTCGGGGCCCACAGATACGCAGTATTTT
TRBD2	TRBJ2-3	many	TRBV12-3/TRBV12-4	CASSGGLAGIGADTQYF	TGTGCCAGCAGCGGGGGGCTAGCGGGAATTGGTGCAGATACGCAGTATTTT
-	TRBJ2-3	few	TRBV5-1	CASSLGGYSDTQYF	TGCGCCAGCAGCTTGGGGGGTTATTCCGATACGCAGTATTTT
TRBD1	TRBJ2-5	few	TRBV9	CASSSRDRGEETQYF	TGTGCCAGCAGCTCCCGGGACAGGGGGGAAGAGACCCAGTACTTC
-	TRBJ2-5	-	TRBV28	CASSLRQGGYQETQYF	TGTGCCAGCAGTTTACGCCAGGGGGGGTACCAAGAGACCCAGTACTTC
TRBD1	TRBJ1-3	-	TRBV5-1	CASSYTGDGGNTIYF	TGCGCCAGCAGCTATACAGGGGATGGAGGAAACACCATATATTTT
TRBD2	TRBJ2-7	few	TRBV27	CASRPAGGPGEQYF	TGTGCCAGCAGGCCAGCGGGAGGGCCGGGCGAGCAGTACTTC
-	TRBJ2-1	-	TRBV20-1	CSARDWASYNEQFF	TGCAGTGCTAGAGATTGGGCTAGTTACAATGAGCAGTTCTTC
TRBD2	TRBJ2-3	many	TRBV29-1	CSVEDLSGSDTQYF	TGCAGCGTTGAAGATCTAAGCGGGAGCGATACGCAGTATTTT
-	TRBJ2-7	-	TRBV11-2	CASSPGYGGPYEQYF	TGTGCCAGCAGCCCCGGGTATGGGGGTCCCTACGAGCAGTACTTC
-	TRBJ2-5	-	TRBV20-1	CSASRGGKQETQYF	TGCAGTGCTAGTCGAGGGGGGAAGCAAGAGACCCAGTACTTC
TRBD2	TRBJ2-1	-	TRBV5-1	CASTRLAGGGNEQFF	TGCGCCAGCACCAGACTAGCGGGAGGCGGTAATGAGCAGTTCTTC
-	TRBJ1-3	once	TRBV6-1	CASSPRQLASGNTIYF	TGTGCCAGCAGTCCCCGACAGCTAGCCTCTGGAAACACCATATATTTT
TRBD2	TRBJ2-1	many	TRBV28	CASSLSAGGFQDNEQFF	TGTGCCAGCAGTTTATCAGCGGGAGGGTTTCAAGACAATGAGCAGTTCTTC
-	TRBJ2-3	-	TRBV6-1	CASAPGLPVDTQYF	TGTGCCAGCGCTCCCGGACTACCAGTTGATACGCAGTATTTT